This T cell receptor (beta chain) was sequenced in a study of T cells after yellow fever vaccination. This clonotype was seen only a few times. From germline, CDR1 is SGHTA and CDR2 FQGNSA. This CDR3 has 17 amino acids. V was trimmed by 4 bases and J by 13 bases, leaving 26 bases between them. TCRdb called the 5' RACE reads again in MiXCR, with one record for every CDR3 protein. The sample carries 150,000 or so distinct CDR3 sequences, approximately 6.7% recorded once. The TCR comes from a young man who received the YFV17D yellow fever vaccine. The gene calls are TRBV7-2 and TRBJ1-6; weak D call: TRBD1 (6 bases). Source: CD4+ T cells sorted from PBMCs, taken about 5 days after the first yellow fever vaccination. The CDR3 DNA is TGTGCCAGCAGCTCACGCCTCCGCTGGGGGCTCAAGCGTCCCCTCCACTTT. Its translation is CASSSRLRWGLKRPLHF.